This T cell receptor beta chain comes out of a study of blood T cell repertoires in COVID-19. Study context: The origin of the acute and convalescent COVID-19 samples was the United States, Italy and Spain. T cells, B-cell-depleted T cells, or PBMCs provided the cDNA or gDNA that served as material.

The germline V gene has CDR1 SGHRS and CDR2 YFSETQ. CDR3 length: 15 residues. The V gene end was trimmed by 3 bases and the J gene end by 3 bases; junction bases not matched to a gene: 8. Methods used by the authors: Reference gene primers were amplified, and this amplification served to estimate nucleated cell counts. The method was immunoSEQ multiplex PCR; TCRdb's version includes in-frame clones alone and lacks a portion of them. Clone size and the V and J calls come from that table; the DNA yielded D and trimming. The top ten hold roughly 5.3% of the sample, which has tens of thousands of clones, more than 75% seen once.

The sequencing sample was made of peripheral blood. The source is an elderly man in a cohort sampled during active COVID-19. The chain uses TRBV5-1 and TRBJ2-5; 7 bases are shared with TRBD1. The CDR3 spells CASSSTPGTEETQYF. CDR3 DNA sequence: TGCGCCAGCAGCTCCACCCCCGGGACAGAAGAGACCCAGTACTTC.